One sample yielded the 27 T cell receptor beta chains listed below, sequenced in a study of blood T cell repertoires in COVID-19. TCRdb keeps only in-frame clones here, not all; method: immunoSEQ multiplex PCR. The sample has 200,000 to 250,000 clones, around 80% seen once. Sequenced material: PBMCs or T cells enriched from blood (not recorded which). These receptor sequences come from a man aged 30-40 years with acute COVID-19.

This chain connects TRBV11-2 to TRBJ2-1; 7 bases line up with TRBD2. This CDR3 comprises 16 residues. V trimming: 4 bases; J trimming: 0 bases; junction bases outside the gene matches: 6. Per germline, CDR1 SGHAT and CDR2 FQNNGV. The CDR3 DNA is TGTGCCAGCAGCTCCGGGGCGGGGGTCTCCTACAATGAGCAGTTCTTC. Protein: CASSSGAGVSYNEQFF. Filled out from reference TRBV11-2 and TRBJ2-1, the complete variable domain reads EAGVAQSPRYKIIEKRQSVAFWCNPISGHATLYWYQQILGQGPKLLIQFQNNGVVDDSQLPKDRFSAERLKGVDSTLKIQPAKLEDSAVYLCASSSGAGVSYNEQFFGPGTRLTVL.

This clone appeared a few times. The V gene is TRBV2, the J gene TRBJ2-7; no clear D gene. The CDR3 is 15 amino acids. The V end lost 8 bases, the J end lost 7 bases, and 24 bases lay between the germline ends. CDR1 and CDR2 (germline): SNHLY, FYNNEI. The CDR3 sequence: CASAPPPTGGREQYF. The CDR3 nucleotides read TGTGCCAGCGCCCCCCCTCCCACTGGTGGGCGTGAGCAGTACTTC.

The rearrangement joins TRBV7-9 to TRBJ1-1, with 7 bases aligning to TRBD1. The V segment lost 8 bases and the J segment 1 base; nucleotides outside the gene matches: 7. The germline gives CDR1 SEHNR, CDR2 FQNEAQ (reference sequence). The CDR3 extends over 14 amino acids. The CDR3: CASVRGGENTEAFF. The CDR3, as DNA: TGTGCCAGCGTCCGAGGGGGCGAGAACACTGAAGCTTTCTTT.

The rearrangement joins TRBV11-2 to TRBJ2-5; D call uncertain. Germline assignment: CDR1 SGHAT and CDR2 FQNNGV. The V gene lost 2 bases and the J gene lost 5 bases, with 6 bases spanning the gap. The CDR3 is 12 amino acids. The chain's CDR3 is CASSLSSETQYF. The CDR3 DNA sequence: TGTGCCAGCAGCTTATCTTCTGAGACCCAGTACTTC.

The DNA for the CDR3 is TGTGCCAGCTCACCTCGGACAGGGAGAAGCGAAAAACTGTTTTTT. Its protein product is CASSPRTGRSEKLFF. V usage is TRBV18 and J usage is TRBJ1-4, with 8 bases identical to TRBD1. The CDR3 loop spans 15 amino acids. Germline CDR1 and CDR2: KGHSH and LQKENI. Trimming took 3 bases from V and 8 from J; bases not matched to a gene: 8. The complete variable domain, with remaining parts taken from reference TRBV18 and TRBJ1-4, reads NAGVMQNPRHLVRRRGQEARLRCSPMKGHSHVYWYRQLPEEGLKFMVYLQKENIIDESGMPKERFSAEFPKEGPSILRIQQVVRGDSAAYFCASSPRTGRSEKLFFGSGTQLSVL.

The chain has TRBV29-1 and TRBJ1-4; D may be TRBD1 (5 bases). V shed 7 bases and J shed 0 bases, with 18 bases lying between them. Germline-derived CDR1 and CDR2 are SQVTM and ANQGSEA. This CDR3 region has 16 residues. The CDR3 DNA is TGCAGCGGCCTGACAGAACAAATTGCAACTAATGAAAAACTGTTTTTT. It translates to CSGLTEQIATNEKLFF. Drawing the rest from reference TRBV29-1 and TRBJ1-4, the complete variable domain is SAVISQKPSRDICQRGTSLTIQCQVDSQVTMMFWYRQQPGQSLTLIATANQGSEATYESGFVIDKFPISRPNLTFSTLTVSNMSPEDSSIYLCSGLTEQIATNEKLFFGSGTQLSVL.

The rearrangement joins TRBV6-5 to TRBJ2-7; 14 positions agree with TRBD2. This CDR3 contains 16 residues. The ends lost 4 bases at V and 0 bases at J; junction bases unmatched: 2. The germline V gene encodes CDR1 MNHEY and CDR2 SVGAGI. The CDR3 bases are TGTGCCAGCAGTTCCGGGACTAGCGGGAGCTCCTACGAGCAGTACTTC. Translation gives CASSSGTSGSSYEQYF.

In DNA form, the CDR3 reads TGCAGCGTCCTAATGAACACTGAAGCTTTCTTT. It specifies CSVLMNTEAFF. This sequence joins TRBV29-1 and TRBJ1-1, with no clear D. Germline V gene data show CDR1 as SQVTM and CDR2 as ANQGSEA. The V and J ends lost 6 bases and 0 bases respectively, with 5 bases between them. This CDR3 contains 11 residues.

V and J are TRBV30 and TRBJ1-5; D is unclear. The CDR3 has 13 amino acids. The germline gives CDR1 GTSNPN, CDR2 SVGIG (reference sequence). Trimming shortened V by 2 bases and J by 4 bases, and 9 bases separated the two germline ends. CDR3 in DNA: TGTGCCTGGAGTCCGGGAGCAAATCAGCCCCAGCATTTT. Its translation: CAWSPGANQPQHF.

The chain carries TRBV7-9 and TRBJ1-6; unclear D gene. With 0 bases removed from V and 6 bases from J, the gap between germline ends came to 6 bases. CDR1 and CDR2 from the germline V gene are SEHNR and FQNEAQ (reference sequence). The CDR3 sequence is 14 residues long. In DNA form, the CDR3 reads TGTGCCAGCAGCTTAGCTACAGCTAATTCACCCCTCCACTTT. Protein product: CASSLATANSPLHF.

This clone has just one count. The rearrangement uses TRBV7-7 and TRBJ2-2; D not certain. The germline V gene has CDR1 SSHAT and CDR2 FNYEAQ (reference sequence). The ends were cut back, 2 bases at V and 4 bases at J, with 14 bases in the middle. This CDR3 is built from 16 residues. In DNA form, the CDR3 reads TGTGCCAGCAGCTTATACGAGGAAGTGGGCACCGGGGAGCTGTTTTTT. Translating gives CASSLYEEVGTGELFF.

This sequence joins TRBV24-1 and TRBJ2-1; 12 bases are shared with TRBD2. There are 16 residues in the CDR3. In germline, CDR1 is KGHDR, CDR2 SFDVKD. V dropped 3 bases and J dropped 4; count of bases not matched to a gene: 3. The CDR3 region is CATSDPLAGGYNEQFF. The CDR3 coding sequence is TGTGCCACCAGTGATCCACTAGCGGGGGGATACAATGAGCAGTTCTTC.

The CDR3 sequence: CASSQGGGSYNEQFF. The CDR3, as DNA: TGTGCCAGCAGCCAAGGGGGGGGCTCCTACAATGAGCAGTTCTTC. This chain joins TRBV7-2 and TRBJ2-1; D is perhaps TRBD2 (7 bases). Deletions cut 5 bases from V and 0 bases from J, with 11 bases between. The CDR3 loop spans 15 amino acids. CDR1 SGHTA and CDR2 FQGNSA come from the germline V gene.

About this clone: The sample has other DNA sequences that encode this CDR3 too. The CDR3 nucleotides read TGTGCCAGCAGCGTCGGGGGGATGAACACTGAAGCTTTCTTT. Protein: CASSVGGMNTEAFF. The V and J genes are TRBV9 and TRBJ1-1, with a tentative D call TRBD1 (5 bases). The CDR3 is 14 amino acids. Germline V gene lookup returns CDR1 SGDLS and CDR2 YYNGEE. V lost 2 bases and J 0 bases, leaving 8 bases between the germline ends.

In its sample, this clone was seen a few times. The CDR3 region is CASSSGVTEAFF. CDR3 coding DNA: TGTGCCAGCAGCTCAGGGGTTACTGAAGCTTTCTTT. This chain uses TRBV3-1 (or the pseudogene TRBV3-2) with TRBJ1-1; D might be TRBD1 (6 bases). Germline values: CDR1 LGHDT, CDR2 YNNKEL (reference sequence). Trimming pared 5 bases from V and 5 bases from J, leaving 9 bases between. The CDR3 contains 12 residues.

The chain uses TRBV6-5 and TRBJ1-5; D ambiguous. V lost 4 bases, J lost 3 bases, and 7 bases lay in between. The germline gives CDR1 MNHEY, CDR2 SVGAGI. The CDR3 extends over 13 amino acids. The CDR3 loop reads CASSSRDNQPQHF. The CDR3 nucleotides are TGTGCCAGCAGTTCGAGGGACAATCAGCCCCAGCATTTT.

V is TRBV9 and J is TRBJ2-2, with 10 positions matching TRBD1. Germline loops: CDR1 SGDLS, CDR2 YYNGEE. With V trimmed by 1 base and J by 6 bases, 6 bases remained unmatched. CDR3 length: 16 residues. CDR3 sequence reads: CASSVLGTGVAGELFF. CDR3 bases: TGTGCCAGCAGCGTATTGGGGACAGGGGTGGCCGGGGAGCTGTTTTTT. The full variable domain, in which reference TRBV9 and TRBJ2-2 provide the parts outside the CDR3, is DSGVTQTPKHLITATGQRVTLRCSPRSGDLSVYWYQQSLDQGLQFLIQYYNGEERAKGNILERFSAQQFPDLHSELNLSSLELGDSALYFCASSVLGTGVAGELFFGEGSRLTVL.

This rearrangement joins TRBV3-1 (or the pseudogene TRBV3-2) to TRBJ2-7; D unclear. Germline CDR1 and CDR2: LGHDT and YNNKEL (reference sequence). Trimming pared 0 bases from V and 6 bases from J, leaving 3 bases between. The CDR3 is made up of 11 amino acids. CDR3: CASSQDSEQYF. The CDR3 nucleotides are TGTGCCAGCAGCCAAGATAGCGAGCAGTACTTC.

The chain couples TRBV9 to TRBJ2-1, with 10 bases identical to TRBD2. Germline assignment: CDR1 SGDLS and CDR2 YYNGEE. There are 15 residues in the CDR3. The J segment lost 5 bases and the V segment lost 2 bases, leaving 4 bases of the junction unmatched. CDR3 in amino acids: CASSVYGLADNEQFF. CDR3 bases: TGTGCCAGCAGCGTCTATGGACTAGCGGACAATGAGCAGTTCTTC.

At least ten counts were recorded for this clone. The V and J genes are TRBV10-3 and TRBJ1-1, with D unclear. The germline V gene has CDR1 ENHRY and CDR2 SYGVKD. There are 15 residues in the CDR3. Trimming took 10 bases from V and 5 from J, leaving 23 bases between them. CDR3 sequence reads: CATRIELGSRTEAFF. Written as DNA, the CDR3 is TGTGCCACCCGGATAGAGTTAGGGAGTAGGACTGAAGCTTTCTTT.

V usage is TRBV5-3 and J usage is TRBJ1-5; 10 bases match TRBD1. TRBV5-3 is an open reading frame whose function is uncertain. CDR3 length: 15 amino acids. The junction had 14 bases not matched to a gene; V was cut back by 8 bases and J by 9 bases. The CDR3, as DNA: TGTGCCAGCCGTGGGGACAGGGGCCTCGGTTTGCCCCAGCATTTT. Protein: CASRGDRGLGLPQHF.

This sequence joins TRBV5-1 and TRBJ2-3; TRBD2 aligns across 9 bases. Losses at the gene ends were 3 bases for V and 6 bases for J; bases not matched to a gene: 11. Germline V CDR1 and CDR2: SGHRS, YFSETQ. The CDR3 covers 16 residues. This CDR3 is CASSWGSSGGPDTQYF. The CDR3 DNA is TGCGCCAGCAGCTGGGGAAGTAGCGGGGGCCCCGATACGCAGTATTTT.

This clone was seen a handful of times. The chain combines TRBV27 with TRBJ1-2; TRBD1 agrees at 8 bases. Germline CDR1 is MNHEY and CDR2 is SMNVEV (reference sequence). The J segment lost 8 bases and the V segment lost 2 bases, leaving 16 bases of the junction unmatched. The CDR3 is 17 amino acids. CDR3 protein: CASSLSRGRGQLVGYTF. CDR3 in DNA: TGTGCCAGCAGTTTAAGCAGGGGGCGCGGCCAACTGGTGGGCTACACCTTC.

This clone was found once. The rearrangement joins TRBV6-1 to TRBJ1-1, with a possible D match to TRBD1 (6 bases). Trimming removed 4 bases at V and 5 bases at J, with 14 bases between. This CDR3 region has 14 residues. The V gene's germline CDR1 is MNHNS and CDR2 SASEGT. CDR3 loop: CASSVLPGETEAFF. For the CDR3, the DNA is TGTGCCAGCAGTGTTCTGCCAGGGGAAACTGAAGCTTTCTTT.

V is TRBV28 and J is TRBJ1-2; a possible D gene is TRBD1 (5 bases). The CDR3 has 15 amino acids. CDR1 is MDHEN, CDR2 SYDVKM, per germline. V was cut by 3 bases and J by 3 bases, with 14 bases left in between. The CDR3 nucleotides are TGTGCCAGCAGTTTGTCCGATCCAGGGTACTATGGCTACACCTTC. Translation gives CASSLSDPGYYGYTF.

The CDR3 loop is CASSQDVPVGGAEQYF. The CDR3 DNA reads as TGCGCCAGCAGCCAAGACGTTCCCGTGGGGGGGGCCGAGCAGTACTTC. The V call is TRBV4-1, the J call TRBJ2-7, with D maybe TRBD2 (7 bases). Between the trimmed V and J ends, which lost 0 bases and 6 bases, there was a span of 18 bases. Looked up from germline, CDR1 is MGHRA and CDR2 is YSYEKL. The CDR3 is 16 amino acids.

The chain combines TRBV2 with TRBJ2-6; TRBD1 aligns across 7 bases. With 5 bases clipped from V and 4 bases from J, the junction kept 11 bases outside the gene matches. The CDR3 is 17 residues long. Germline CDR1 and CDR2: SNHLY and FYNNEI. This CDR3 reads CASSTPPDRPGANVLTF. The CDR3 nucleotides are TGTGCCAGCAGTACCCCCCCGGACAGGCCCGGGGCCAACGTCCTGACTTTC.